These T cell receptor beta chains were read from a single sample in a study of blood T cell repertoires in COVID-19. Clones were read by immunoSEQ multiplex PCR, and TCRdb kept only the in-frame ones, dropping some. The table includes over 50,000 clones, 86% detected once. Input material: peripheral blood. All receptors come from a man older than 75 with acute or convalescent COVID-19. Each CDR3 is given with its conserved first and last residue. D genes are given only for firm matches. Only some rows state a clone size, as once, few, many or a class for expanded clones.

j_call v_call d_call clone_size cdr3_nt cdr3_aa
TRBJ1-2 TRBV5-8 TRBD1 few TGTGCCAGCAGCTTAAACAGGGGGAGGAGAGGCTACACCTTC CASSLNRGRRGYTF
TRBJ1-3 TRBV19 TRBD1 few TGTGCCAGTAGTCGACAGGGCACCGGAAACACCATATATTTT CASSRQGTGNTIYF
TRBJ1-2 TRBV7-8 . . TGTGCCAGCAGCTTAGACGGGGGGCTGGACTATGGCTACACCTTC CASSLDGGLDYGYTF
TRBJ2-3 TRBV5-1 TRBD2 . TGCGCCAGCAGCTCTAATAGCGGGGGGAGGACAGATACGCAGTATTTT CASSSNSGGRTDTQYF
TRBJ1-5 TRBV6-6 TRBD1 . TGTGCCAGCAGGGACAGGGGGCGCGATCAGCCCCAGCATTTT CASRDRGRDQPQHF
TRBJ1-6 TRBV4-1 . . TGCGCCAGCAGCCAAGATCCGGGTTCACCCCTCCACTTT CASSQDPGSPLHF
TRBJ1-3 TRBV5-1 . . TGCGCCAGCAGCTTGGGAGGTAACACCATATATTTT CASSLGGNTIYF
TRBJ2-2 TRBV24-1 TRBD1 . TGTGCCACCAGCCCAGGGGGCGCGAACACCGGGGAGCTGTTTTTT CATSPGGANTGELFF
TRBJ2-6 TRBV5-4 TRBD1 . TGTGCCAGCAGCCCCGGACAGGGTCCTGGGGCCAACGTCCTGACTTTC CASSPGQGPGANVLTF
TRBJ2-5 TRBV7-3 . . TGTGCCAGCAGCTTGAAACCGGGGGGCGTAGGGACCCAGTACTTC CASSLKPGGVGTQYF
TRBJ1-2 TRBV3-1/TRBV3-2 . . TGTGCCAGCAGCCAACGGCAGGGTACGGGCTACACCTTC CASSQRQGTGYTF
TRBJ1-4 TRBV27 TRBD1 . TGTGCCAGCAGTTTACTGGGACAGGGAAATGAAAAACTGTTTTTT CASSLLGQGNEKLFF
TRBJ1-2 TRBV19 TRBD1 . TGTGCCAGTAGTCCCCGACAGGGGGCTAATGGCTACACCTTC CASSPRQGANGYTF
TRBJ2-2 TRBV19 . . TGTGCCAGTAGCCTGGGGACATTTACCGGGGAGCTGTTTTTT CASSLGTFTGELFF
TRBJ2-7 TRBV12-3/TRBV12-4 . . TGTGCCAGCGGCGGGACCCCCTACGAGCAGTACTTC CASGGTPYEQYF
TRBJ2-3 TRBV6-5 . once TGTGCCAGCAGTTACGGGGCGGCCTTAGGGCAGTATTTT CASSYGAALGQYF
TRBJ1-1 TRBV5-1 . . TGCGCCAGCAGCCGACGCCCGGGGATGAACACTGAAGCTTTCTTT CASSRRPGMNTEAFF
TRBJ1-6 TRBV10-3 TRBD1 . TGTGCCATCAGTTGGGACAGGGAGAATTCACCCCTCCACTTT CAISWDRENSPLHF
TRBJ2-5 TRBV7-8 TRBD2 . TGTGCCAGCAGCTCGTTAGCGGGGGGGCCGGGAGAGACCCAGTACTTC CASSSLAGGPGETQYF
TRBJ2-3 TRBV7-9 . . TGTGCCAGCAGCTTAAGGGAGTACACAGATACGCAGTATTTT CASSLREYTDTQYF
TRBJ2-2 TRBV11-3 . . TGTGCCAGCAGCTTAGATCACAGGTTGAACACCGGGGAGCTGTTTTTT CASSLDHRLNTGELFF
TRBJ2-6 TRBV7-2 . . TGTGCCAGCAGCTTAACGACAGGCCTCCTCTCTGGGGCCAACGTCCTGACTTTC CASSLTTGLLSGANVLTF
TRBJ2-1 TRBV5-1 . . TGCGCCAGCAGTCTTAGTCCAACCACCTACAATGAGCAGTTCTTC CASSLSPTTYNEQFF
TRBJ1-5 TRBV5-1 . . TGCGCCAGCAGCTCCGGAGTCAATAGCAATCAGCCCCAGCATTTT CASSSGVNSNQPQHF
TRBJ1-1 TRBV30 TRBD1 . TGTGCCTACTACAGGGGGTGGACTGAAGCTTTCTTT CAYYRGWTEAFF
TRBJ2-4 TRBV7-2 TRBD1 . TGTGCCAGCAGTGTCAGGGGGTTTGACAAAAACATTCAGTACTTC CASSVRGFDKNIQYF
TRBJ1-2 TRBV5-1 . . TGCGCCAGCAGCTTGGGGCAGGGAACAGCTAACTATGGCTACACCTTC CASSLGQGTANYGYTF
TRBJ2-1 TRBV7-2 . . TGTGCCAGCAGCCCAGAGGCCTCCTCCTACAATGAGCAGTTCTTC CASSPEASSYNEQFF
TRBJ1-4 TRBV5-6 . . TGTGCCAGCAGCTTGGCAGGGGTGGGGGAAAAACTGTTTTTT CASSLAGVGEKLFF
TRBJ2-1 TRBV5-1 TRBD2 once TGCGCCAGCAAGGAACTAGCGGGGGGAGGTGAGCAGTTCTTC CASKELAGGGEQFF
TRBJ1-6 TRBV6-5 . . TGTGCCAGCAAAGGAGGTGCCCATAATTCACCCCTCCACTTT CASKGGAHNSPLHF
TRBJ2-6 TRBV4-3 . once TGCGCCAGCAGCCCAGCACGGGACACCCTCTCTGGGGCCAACGTCCTGACTTTC CASSPARDTLSGANVLTF
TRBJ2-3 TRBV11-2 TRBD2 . TGTGCCAGCAGCGCGGGACTAGCGGGGAACTTAGATACGCAGTATTTT CASSAGLAGNLDTQYF
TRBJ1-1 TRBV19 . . TGTGCCTGCGGGGGCTTATGGGCCACTGAAGCTTTCTTT CACGGLWATEAFF
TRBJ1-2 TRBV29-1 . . TGCAGCGTTGAAGTAGAGTTGAGCTCTAATGGCTACACCTTC CSVEVELSSNGYTF
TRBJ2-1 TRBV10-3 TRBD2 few TGTGCCATCAAAGGGACTAGCAACCTTCATGAGCAGTTCTTC CAIKGTSNLHEQFF
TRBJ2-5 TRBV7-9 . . TGTGCCAGCAGCTTAGGAAGCGGGCAAGAGACCCAGTACTTC CASSLGSGQETQYF
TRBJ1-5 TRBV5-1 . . TGCGCCAGCAGCTTGGAGAGCAGGGACAATCAGCCCCAGCATTTT CASSLESRDNQPQHF
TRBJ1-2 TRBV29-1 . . TGCAGCGTGACCCTACAGGGCGGTGGCTACACCTTC CSVTLQGGGYTF
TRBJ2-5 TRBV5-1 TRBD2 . TGCGCCAGCAGCTTGGCGGGGGGGTTAGAGACCCAGTACTTC CASSLAGGLETQYF
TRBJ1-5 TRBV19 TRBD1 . TGTGCCAGTAGTATCGGGACAGGGAGTAATCAGCCCCAGCATTTT CASSIGTGSNQPQHF
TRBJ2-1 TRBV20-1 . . TGCAGTGCTCTTCATAGTGAGCAGTTCTTC CSALHSEQFF
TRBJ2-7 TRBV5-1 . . TGCGCCAGCAGCCCTCGGGGTCAGGGGAGGGACGAGCAGTACTTC CASSPRGQGRDEQYF
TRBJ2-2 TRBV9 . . TGTGCCAGCAGCGTGATGTCAGGGGCCGGGGAGCTGTTTTTT CASSVMSGAGELFF
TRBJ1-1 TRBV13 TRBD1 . TGTGCCAGCAGCTCTGGACAGGGAGGGCGAGGGACTGAAGCTTTCTTT CASSSGQGGRGTEAFF
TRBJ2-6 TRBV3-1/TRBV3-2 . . TGTGCCAGCAGCCACCCGAGCTCTGGGGCCAACGTCCTGACTTTC CASSHPSSGANVLTF
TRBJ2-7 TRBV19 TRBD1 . TGTGCCAGTAGTATAACTGGGACAGGGGTATACGAGCAGTACTTC CASSITGTGVYEQYF
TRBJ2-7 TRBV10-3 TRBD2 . TGTGCCATCAGTGGGGGGGGGATTAGCTCCTACGAGCAGTACTTC CAISGGGISSYEQYF
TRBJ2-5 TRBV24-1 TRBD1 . TGTGCCACCAGTAACAGGGGTGGTGAGACCCAGTACTTC CATSNRGGETQYF
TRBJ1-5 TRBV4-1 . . TGCGCCAGCAGCCACGAACCGGGTCCCAATCAGCCCCAGCATTTT CASSHEPGPNQPQHF
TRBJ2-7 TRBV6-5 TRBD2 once TGTGCCAGCAGCCCCCGACTAGCGGGGGGGTACGAGCAGTACTTC CASSPRLAGGYEQYF
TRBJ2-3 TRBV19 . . TGTGCCAGTAGTGTCGGACTGCTAGATACGCAGTATTTT CASSVGLLDTQYF
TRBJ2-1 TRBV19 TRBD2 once TGTGCCAGTAGTGGGGGGGTAGGATCCTACAATGAGCAGTTCTTC CASSGGVGSYNEQFF
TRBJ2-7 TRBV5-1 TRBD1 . TGCGCCAGCAGCGGGGGACAGGAGAACGAGCAGTACTTC CASSGGQENEQYF
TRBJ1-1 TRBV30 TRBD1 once TGTGCCTGGAGTGTACGGTCGACAGGGAGCACTGAAGCTTTCTTT CAWSVRSTGSTEAFF
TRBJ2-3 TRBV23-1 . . TGCGCCAGCAGTCAATCGAGACAGGTGTCCACAGATACGCAGTATTTT CASSQSRQVSTDTQYF
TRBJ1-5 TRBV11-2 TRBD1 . TGTGCCAGCAGCTTAGATCTGGGACAGGGAGTAAATAGCAATCAGCCCCAGCATTTT CASSLDLGQGVNSNQPQHF
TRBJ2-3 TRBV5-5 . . TGTGCCAGCAGCTTGGGGGCAGGATTTTCAGATACGCAGTATTTT CASSLGAGFSDTQYF
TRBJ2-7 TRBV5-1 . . TGCGCCAGCAGCTTGGAATACATAAGTCAGGGGCAGTACTTC CASSLEYISQGQYF
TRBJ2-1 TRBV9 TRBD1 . TGTGCCAGCAGCCTAGACAGGGCAGGTTACAATGAGCAGTTCTTC CASSLDRAGYNEQFF